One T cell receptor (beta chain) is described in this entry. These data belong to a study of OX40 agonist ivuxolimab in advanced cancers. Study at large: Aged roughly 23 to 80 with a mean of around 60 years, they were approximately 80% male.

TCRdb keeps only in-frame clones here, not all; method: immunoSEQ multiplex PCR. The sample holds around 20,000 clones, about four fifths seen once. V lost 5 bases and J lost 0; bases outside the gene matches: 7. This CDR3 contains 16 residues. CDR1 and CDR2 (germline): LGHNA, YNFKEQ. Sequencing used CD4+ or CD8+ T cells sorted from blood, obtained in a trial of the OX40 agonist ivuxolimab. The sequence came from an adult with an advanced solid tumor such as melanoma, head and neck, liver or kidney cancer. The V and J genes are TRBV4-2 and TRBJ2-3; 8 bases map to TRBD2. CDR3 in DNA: TGTGCCAGCAGCTCCATTAGCGGGACTAGCACAGATACGCAGTATTTT. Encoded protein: CASSSISGTSTDTQYF.